The 3 T cell receptor beta chains reported below all come from one sample, sequenced in a study of tissue T cells after allogeneic stem cell transplantation. Sequencing used immunoSEQ multiplex PCR; TCRdb keeps in-frame clones, though not all of them. In the table there are some 10,000 clones, around two fifths of which are singletons. As to time point: mouse harvest day 7 after allogeneic transplant. The graft held 10^6 splenic CD5+ T cells and 10^7 T-cell-depleted bone marrow cells. The sequenced sample was skin. These receptor sequences come from a female BALB/c mouse given C57BL/6 T cells with graft-versus-host disease after an allogeneic hematopoietic cell transplant.

This clone is judged medium-sized. Germline and genes here are mouse. The read halts 1 residue ahead of the CDR3 end, with the missing end drawn from the germline J gene. The same CDR3 can be traced to other DNA sequences in this sample. This chain links TRBV26 with TRBJ2-3, with D possibly TRBD1 on 6 matching bases. V was trimmed by 3 bases and J by 0 bases, leaving 7 bases between them. The germline V gene encodes CDR1 KGHPV and CDR2 FQNQEV (reference sequence). CDR3 length: 14 residues. This CDR3 is CASSLQGSAETLYF. Incomplete CDR3 DNA: TGTGCCAGCAGTCTACAGGGTAGTGCAGAAACGCTGTAT.

In this sample, this clone is medium-sized (0.01 to 0.1%). All gene names here are mouse names. Read coverage stops 1 residue before the CDR3 terminus; the germline J gene supplies the remainder. V is TRBV24 and J is TRBJ1-2, with D perhaps matching TRBD1 (6 bases). This CDR3 comprises 14 residues. CDR1 and CDR2 (germline): KGHTA, FRNEEI. V was cut by 2 bases and J by 3 bases, with 10 bases left in between. CDR3 DNA, as far as it was read: TGTGCCAGCAGTCTGAGGGGGGTAGACTCCGACTACACC. Its protein product is CASSLRGVDSDYT. The whole CDR3 region reads CASSLRGVDSDYTF.

In regard to this clone: Gene names refer to mouse genes. The CDR3 is CASSLVRGYAEQFF. The part of the CDR3 DNA that was read is TGTGCCAGCAGCTTAGTCAGGGGATATGCTGAGCAGTTC. V usage is TRBV3 and J usage is TRBJ2-1; D is possibly TRBD1 (6 bases). The read stops 1 residue short of the end of the CDR3; the missing end is completed from the germline J gene. The CDR3 has 14 residues. The germline V and J ends were trimmed by 1 base and 4 bases, with 8 bases remaining between them. Germline V gene data show CDR1 as SNHLY and CDR2 as FYNGKV (reference sequence).